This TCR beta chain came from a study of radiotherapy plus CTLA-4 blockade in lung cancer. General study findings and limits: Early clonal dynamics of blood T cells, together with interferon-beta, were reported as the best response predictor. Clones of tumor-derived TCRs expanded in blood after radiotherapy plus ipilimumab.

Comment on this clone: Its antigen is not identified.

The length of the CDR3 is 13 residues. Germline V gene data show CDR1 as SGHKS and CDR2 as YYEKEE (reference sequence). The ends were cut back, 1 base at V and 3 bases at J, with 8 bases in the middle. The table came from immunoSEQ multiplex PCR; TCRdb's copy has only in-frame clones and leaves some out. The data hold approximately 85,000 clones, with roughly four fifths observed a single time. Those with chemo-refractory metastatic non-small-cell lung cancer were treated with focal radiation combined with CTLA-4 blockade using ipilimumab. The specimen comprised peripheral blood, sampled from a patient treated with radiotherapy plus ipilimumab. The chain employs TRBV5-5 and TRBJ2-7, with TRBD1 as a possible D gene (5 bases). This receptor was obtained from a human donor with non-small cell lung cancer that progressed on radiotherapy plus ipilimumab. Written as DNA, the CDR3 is TGTGCCAGCAGCTTGCAGGGTGACTACGAGCAGTACTTC. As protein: CASSLQGDYEQYF. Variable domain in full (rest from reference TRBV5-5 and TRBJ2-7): DAGVTQSPTHLIKTRGQQVTLRCSPISGHKSVSWYQQVLGQGPQFIFQYYEKEERGRGNFPDRFSARQFPNYSSELNVNALLLGDSALYLCASSLQGDYEQYFGPGTRLTVT.